This T cell receptor (beta chain) appears in the sequencing data of a study of early T cells in non-severe SARS-CoV-2 infection. CDR3 length: 15 amino acids. The V gene's germline CDR1 is LGHDT and CDR2 YNNKEL (reference sequence). The trim removed 2 bases at V and 6 bases at J, leaving 8 bases unmatched. This clonotype has a handful of counts. TCRdb redid the calling of the 5' RACE reads with MiXCR, one entry per CDR3 protein. This table holds about 71,000 distinct CDR3 sequences, 9.5% to 15% found once. The chain has TRBV3-1 and TRBJ1-2; 8 positions match TRBD1. This specimen was whole blood, taken at baseline. The source is an adult who was a healthcare worker with PCR-confirmed SARS-CoV-2 infection or an uninfected control (not recorded which). In DNA form, the CDR3 reads TGTGCCAGCAGCCAATCCAGGGGGCGTTCCGATGGCTACACCTTC. Residues: CASSQSRGRSDGYTF.